This T cell receptor beta chain originates from a study of siplizumab effects on memory and regulatory T cells. CDR1 and CDR2 from the germline V gene are MNHNS and SASEGT. CDR3 length: 13 amino acids. Trimming removed 2 bases at V and 2 bases at J, with 6 bases between. The method was immunoSEQ multiplex PCR; TCRdb's version includes in-frame clones alone and lacks a portion of them. This sample carries roughly 120,000 clones, roughly 94% of them seen once, and the ten largest clones take roughly 1.5%. The TCR sequence derives from a human donor in good health. This chain joins TRBV6-1 and TRBJ2-5; D not resolved. The source material was non-Treg CD4+ T cells sorted from blood. The CDR3 region is CASSESRQETQYF. As DNA, the CDR3 is TGTGCCAGCAGTGAAAGTCGGCAAGAGACCCAGTACTTC.